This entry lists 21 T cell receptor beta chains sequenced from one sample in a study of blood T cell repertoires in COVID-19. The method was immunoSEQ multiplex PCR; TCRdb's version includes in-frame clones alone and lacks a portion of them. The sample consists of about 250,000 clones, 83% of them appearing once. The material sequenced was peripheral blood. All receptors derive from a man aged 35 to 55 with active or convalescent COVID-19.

The CDR3 nucleotides are TGTGCCAGTACCCGGGTGGCGGAGGGAACTGAAGCTTTCTTT. It yields the protein CASTRVAEGTEAFF. J is TRBJ1-1 and V is TRBV19; the D is unclear. V lost 7 bases to trimming and J lost 5 bases, with 17 bases between them. CDR1 and CDR2 from the germline V gene are LNHDA and SQIVND (reference sequence). This CDR3 contains 14 residues.

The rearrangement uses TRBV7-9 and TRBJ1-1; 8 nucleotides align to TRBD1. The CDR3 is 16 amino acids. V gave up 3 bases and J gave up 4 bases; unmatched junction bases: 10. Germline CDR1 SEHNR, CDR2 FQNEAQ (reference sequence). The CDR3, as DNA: TGTGCCAGCAGCTTTGTCCAGGGGGCGGGTGGCACTGAAGCTTTCTTT. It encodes CASSFVQGAGGTEAFF.

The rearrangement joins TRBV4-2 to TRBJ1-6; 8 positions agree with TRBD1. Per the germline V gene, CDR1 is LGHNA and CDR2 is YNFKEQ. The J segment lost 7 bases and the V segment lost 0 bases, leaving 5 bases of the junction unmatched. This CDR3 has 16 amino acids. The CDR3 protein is CASSQESRTGNSPLHF. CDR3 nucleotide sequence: TGTGCCAGCAGCCAAGAGTCTAGGACAGGGAATTCACCCCTCCACTTT.

The CDR3 coding sequence is TGTGCCAGTAGTAATCGACAGGGGGCGCTTTCTTACGAGCAGTACTTC. Translation: CASSNRQGALSYEQYF. The V call is TRBV19, the J call TRBJ2-7; 10 bases agree with TRBD1. CDR3 length equals 16 residues. V shed 4 bases, J shed 4 bases, and the junction held 10 bases outside the gene matches. CDR1 is LNHDA and CDR2 is SQIVND in the germline V gene (reference sequence).

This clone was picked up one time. This CDR3 is CASSMDPGLIGNYGYTF. The CDR3 DNA follows: TGTGCCAGTAGTATGGATCCGGGACTCATTGGGAACTATGGCTACACCTTC. The chain joins TRBV19 to TRBJ1-2, with D perhaps matching TRBD1 (5 bases). V was clipped by 3 bases and J by 2 bases, with 19 bases between them. The CDR3 sequence is 17 residues long. The germline CDR1 and CDR2 sequences are LNHDA and SQIVND (reference sequence).

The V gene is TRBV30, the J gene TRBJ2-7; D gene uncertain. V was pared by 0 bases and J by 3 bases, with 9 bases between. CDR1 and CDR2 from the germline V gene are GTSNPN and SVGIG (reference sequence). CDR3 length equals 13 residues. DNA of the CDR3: TGTGCCTGGAGTGTTGGGCTTTACTACGAGCAGTACTTC. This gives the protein CAWSVGLYYEQYF.

CDR3 sequence reads: CASSYDETVGSYEQYF. CDR3 DNA: TGTGCCAGCAGTTATGACGAGACAGTGGGGTCCTACGAGCAGTACTTC. The V call is TRBV6-6, the J call TRBJ2-7; possibly TRBD1 for D (5 bases). V was trimmed by 3 bases and J by 1 base, leaving 16 bases between them. CDR1 MNHNY and CDR2 SVGAGI come from the germline V gene (reference sequence). This CDR3 has 16 residues.

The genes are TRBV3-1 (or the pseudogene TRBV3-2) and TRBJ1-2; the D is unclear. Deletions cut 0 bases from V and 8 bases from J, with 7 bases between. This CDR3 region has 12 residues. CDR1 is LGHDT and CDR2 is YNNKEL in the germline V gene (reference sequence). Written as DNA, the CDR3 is TGTGCCAGCAGCCAAGATTCGGAGGGCTACACCTTC. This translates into CASSQDSEGYTF.

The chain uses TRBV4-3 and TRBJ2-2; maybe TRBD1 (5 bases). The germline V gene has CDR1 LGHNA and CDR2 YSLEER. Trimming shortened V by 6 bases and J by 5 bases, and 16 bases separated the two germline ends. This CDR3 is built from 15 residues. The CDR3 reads CASRMTDVKTGELFF. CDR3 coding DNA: TGCGCCAGCAGAATGACAGATGTCAAAACCGGGGAGCTGTTTTTT.

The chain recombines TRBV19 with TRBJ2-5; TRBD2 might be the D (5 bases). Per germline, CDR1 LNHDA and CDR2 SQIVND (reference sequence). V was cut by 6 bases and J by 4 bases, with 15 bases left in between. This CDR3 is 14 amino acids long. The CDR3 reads CASRSNSAGETQYF. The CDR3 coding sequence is TGTGCCAGTAGATCTAACAGCGCGGGAGAGACCCAGTACTTC.

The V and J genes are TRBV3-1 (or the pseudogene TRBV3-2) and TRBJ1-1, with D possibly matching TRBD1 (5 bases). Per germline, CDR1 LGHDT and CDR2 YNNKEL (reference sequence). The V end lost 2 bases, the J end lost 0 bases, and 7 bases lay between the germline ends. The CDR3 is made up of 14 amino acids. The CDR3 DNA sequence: TGTGCCAGCAGCCAACGGACAATGAACACTGAAGCTTTCTTT. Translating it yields CASSQRTMNTEAFF.

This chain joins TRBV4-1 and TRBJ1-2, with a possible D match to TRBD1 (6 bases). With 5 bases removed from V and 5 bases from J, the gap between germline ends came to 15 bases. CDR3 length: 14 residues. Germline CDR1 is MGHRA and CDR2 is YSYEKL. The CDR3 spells CASSYNRVAYGYTF. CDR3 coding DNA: TGCGCCAGCAGCTATAACAGGGTGGCGTATGGCTACACCTTC.

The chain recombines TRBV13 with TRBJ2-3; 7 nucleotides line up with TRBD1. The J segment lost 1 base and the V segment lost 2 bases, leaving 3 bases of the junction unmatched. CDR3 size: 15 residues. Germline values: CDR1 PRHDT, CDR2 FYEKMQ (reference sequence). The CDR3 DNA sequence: TGTGCCAGCAGCTTAAGGGGGCCACGCACAGATACGCAGTATTTT. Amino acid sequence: CASSLRGPRTDTQYF.

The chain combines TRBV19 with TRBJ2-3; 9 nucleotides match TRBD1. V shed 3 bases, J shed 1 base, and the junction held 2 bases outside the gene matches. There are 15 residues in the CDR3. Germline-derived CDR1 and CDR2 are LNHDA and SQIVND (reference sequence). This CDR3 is CASSMGTGRTDTQYF. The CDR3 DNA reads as TGTGCCAGTAGTATGGGGACAGGGCGCACAGATACGCAGTATTTT.

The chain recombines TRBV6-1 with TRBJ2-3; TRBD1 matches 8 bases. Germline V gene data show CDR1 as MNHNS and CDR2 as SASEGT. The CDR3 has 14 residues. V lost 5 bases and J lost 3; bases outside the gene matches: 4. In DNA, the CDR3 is TGTGCCAGCAGTAGGACAGGGCCGACAGATACGCAGTATTTT. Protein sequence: CASSRTGPTDTQYF.

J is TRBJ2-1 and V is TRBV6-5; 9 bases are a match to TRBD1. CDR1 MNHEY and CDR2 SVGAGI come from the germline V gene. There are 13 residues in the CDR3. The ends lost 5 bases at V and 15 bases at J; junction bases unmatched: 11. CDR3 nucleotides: TGTGCCAGCAGTCGAAAGGGACAGGGAGTCCCGTTCTTC. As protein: CASSRKGQGVPFF.

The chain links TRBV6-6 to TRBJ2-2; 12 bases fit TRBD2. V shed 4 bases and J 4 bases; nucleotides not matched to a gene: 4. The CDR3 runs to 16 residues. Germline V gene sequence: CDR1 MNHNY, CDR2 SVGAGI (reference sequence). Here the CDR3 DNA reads TGTGCCAGCAGTTCCCTAGCGGGAGGGGTCACCGGGGAGCTGTTTTTT. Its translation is CASSSLAGGVTGELFF.

CDR3 protein: CASSLEATSGGDNEQFF. The CDR3 nucleotides read TGTGCCAGCAGCTTAGAAGCGACTAGCGGGGGGGACAATGAGCAGTTCTTC. The J gene is TRBJ2-1, the V gene TRBV11-2; 14 nucleotides align to TRBD2. CDR1 SGHAT and CDR2 FQNNGV come from the germline V gene. V shed 0 bases, J shed 5 bases, and the junction held 3 bases outside the gene matches. The CDR3 has 17 residues.

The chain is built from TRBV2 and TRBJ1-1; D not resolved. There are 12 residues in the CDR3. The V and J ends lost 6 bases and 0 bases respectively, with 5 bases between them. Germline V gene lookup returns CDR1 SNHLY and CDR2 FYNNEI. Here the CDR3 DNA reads TGTGCCAGCAGGAGCTTGAACACTGAAGCTTTCTTT. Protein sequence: CASRSLNTEAFF. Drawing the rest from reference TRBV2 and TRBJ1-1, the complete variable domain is EPEVTQTPSHQVTQMGQEVILRCVPISNHLYFYWYRQILGQKVEFLVSFYNNEISEKSEIFDDQFSVERPDGSNFTLKIRSTKLEDSAMYFCASRSLNTEAFFGQGTRLTVV.

CDR3 nucleotides: TGTGCCAGCTCTGCGGTAGCGGGGGGGTTGTGGGATACGCAGTATTTT. Its protein product is CASSAVAGGLWDTQYF. The chain is built from TRBV2 and TRBJ2-3; 11 nucleotides agree with TRBD2. Unmatched junction bases numbered 13, after V lost 8 bases and J lost 6 bases. The CDR3 runs 16 residues. Germline V gene sequence: CDR1 SNHLY, CDR2 FYNNEI.

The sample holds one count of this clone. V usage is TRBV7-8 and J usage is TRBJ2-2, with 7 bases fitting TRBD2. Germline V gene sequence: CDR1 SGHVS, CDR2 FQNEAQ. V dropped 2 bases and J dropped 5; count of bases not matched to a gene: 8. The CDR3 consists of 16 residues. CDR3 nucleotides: TGTGCCAGCAGCTTATGGGGCGGGAGCGATACCGGGGAGCTGTTTTTT. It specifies CASSLWGGSDTGELFF.